This T cell receptor beta chain was sequenced in a study of cytomegalovirus exposure and HLA in healthy donors (dated by TCRdb to about 2017). With regard to the full study: An earlier analysis of 587 of the donors reported approximately 260 Gb of sequence data and 117 million unique TCR beta sequences obtained from roughly 170 million T cells. An early release that covered several hundred HLA-typed donors contained around 330 gigabases of sequencing data and 70 million to 100 million unique TCR sequences. The genetic ancestry cluster associated with self-reported Caucasian donors included 80% to 90% of the roughly 400 genotyped donors. The study aimed to test whether signatures of past pathogen exposure could be identified by cataloging public T cell receptors. The study profiled the T cell repertoires of some 610 subjects by immunosequencing and related them to cytomegalovirus serostatus. In addition to the first cohort of 650 to 750 subjects, a separate validation cohort of 120 different subjects was used. The study combined high-throughput TCR immunosequencing, statistical association of individual TCRs with disease status, and machine learning to predict cytomegalovirus infection status. In a later analysis, previously published TCR beta repertoires from 500 to 750 donors were re-analyzed and high-resolution HLA genotyping was added so that TCR occurrence patterns could be studied. Rather than using new phenotypic data, the later analysis identified candidate immune exposures from TCR beta sequences and from how often those sequences occurred across donors. To decide whether each TCR beta V gene segment behaved as functional or pseudogenic, an earlier analysis of some 600 of the donors relied on high-throughput TCR beta sequencing. Donor age, sex, ethnicity and CMV serostatus were collected together with the repertoire data. A later genetic analysis took genome-wide SNP genotypes for about 55% of the 666 donors and used that subset as a discovery cohort. Every repertoire in the discovery cohort had been generated on one and the same sequencing platform. Both class I and class II loci were covered by HLA typing, at four-digit resolution. Typing coverage varied by locus: about 620-640 donors for A, B, C, DRB1 and DQB1; more than 500 for DQA1; over 600 for DPA1; under 490 for DPB1. Because of strong linkage in the cohort, a few DR-DQ haplotypes were treated as single units for association and clustering. Among some 400 genotyped donors of the cohort, an average of approximately 230,000 unique TCR beta nucleotide sequences were sequenced per donor, 15% to 20% of them non-productive.

Receptors were amplified or captured by the immunoSEQ multiplex PCR assay. For the multiplex PCR, a mixture combining 60 forward primers for TCR Vbeta segments and 13 reverse primers for TCR Jbeta segments was used. Amplification of the CDR3 region of rearranged TCR beta genes was performed with a multiplex PCR assay on genomic DNA. The Illumina HiSeq System was used to sequence the amplified TCR beta libraries as 87-base-pair reads. In the original analysis: A later analysis tallied around 80 million unique TCR beta chains across the 660 or so repertoires, and around 12 million of those chains were shared by two or more donors. A nearest-neighbor algorithm error-corrected the raw reads and collapsed the reads into unique sequences, merging closely related sequences to remove PCR and sequencing errors. To assign V, D and J gene segments, CDR3 sequences were aligned to IMGT reference sequences. For a sequence to be retained, a match of at least six nucleotides was required to both a V gene segment and a J gene segment. Rearrangements were classified as productive when the CDR3 lacked stop codons and remained in frame with V and J, and all other rearrangements were classified as non-productive. Following IMGT convention, CDR3 was defined as the stretch from the second conserved V-encoded cysteine up to the conserved J-encoded phenylalanine. The earlier analysis of approximately 590 of the donors excluded any sequence lacking an unambiguous match to a single V gene segment. In an earlier analysis of some 590 of the donors, a V segment was called functional when productive rearrangements were above 56.7%, and segregating when the standard deviation between donors exceeded 5%. To diagnose cytomegalovirus status from the catalog of TCR beta chain sequences, a statistical classification framework was built. A later analysis assigned V and J genes by comparing TCR nucleotide sequences with IMGT/GENE-DB human TR gene sequences. A later analysis assigned CDR3 sequences and most-parsimonious VDJ recombination scenarios with the TCRdist pipeline. In a later analysis, each TCR beta chain was defined by its CDR3 amino acid sequence together with its V-gene family, and reads lacking a unique V-gene family were excluded. As a way to deal with suspected cross-contamination and a sequencing artifact, a later analysis dropped roughly 600 nucleotide sequences that were highly shared and had low generation probability. In a later analysis, a clonal expansion index was calculated for each public chain from normalized within-repertoire ranks of inferred template counts. A later analysis computed generation probabilities with a VDJ recombination model fitted to out-of-frame rearrangements, and checked the results against IGoR. In a later analysis, hypergeometric tests were used to score TCR-TCR, TCR-HLA and TCR-CMV co-occurrence, with a repertoire-size bias correction applied to TCR pairs. In a later analysis, false discovery rates were estimated by permuting HLA or CMV assignments 20 times. In a later analysis, co-occurring TCRs were grouped using DBSCAN, with TCRdist sequence similarity added in when clustering inside HLA-allele-positive subsets. Co-occurrence clustering excluded repertoires with fewer than 30,000 or more than 120,000 public chains, plus five with anomalous nucleotide sharing. In TCRdb, the immuneACCESS table is reduced to in-frame sequences with V and J assigned. These tables do not hold every clone; where another copy was compared, an unresolved V gene accounts for under half, and the others remain unexplained. V, J and clone size derive from that table, while D and trimming were established from the DNA sequence. For this sample there are about 150,000 clones; over 65% appear just once. 13% of the sample comes from the top ten.

The cohort comprised 666 healthy bone marrow donors. At the time of sampling, all cohort members were nominally healthy, though unrecorded immune exposures were likely present. The donor was CMV seropositive and was included in the group of 289 seropositive cohort members. Each donor provided a peripheral blood sample, and peripheral blood mononuclear cells were used for TCR beta sequencing. The Qiagen DNeasy Blood Extraction Kit was used to extract genomic DNA from the blood cell samples. From a lookup of the germline V gene (reference sequence), CDR1 and CDR2 are SEHNR and FQNEAQ. The CDR3 runs 12 residues from the cysteine to the phenylalanine. Only the CDR3 DNA is retained, 36 bases long and in frame from the first base. The trim is 5 bases for V and 6 bases for J, with a gap of 8 bases between the germline ends. The paper as a whole reports these results and caveats: Because counts were too low, about 18 rarely observed V segments, including chromosome 9 orphons, were excluded from the earlier analysis of 500 to 700 of the donors. In an earlier analysis of approximately 590 of the donors, most TCR beta V segments appeared in productive rearrangements about 87% or about 30% of the time, broadly matching IMGT annotations. Most TCR sequences were observed very rarely across donors, whereas some public TCRs were present in many individuals. Assigning TCR associations to individual alleles was difficult when HLA alleles, especially DR and DQ, strongly co-occurred. The authors suggested that the approach could potentially be generalized to other disease states and immunological phenotypes. V-gene and J-gene trimming of TCR beta chains was associated with a missense DCLRE1C variant in a later genetic analysis, and the association was replicated in an independent cohort. In the study, 164 TCR beta chains were listed as associated with cytomegalovirus. In a later analysis, several top co-occurrence clusters were reported to appear linked to parvovirus B19, influenza, CMV and Epstein-Barr virus. According to a later analysis, most CMV-associated TCR beta chains appeared to be HLA-restricted, and the HLA associations seemed to be driven largely by CMV exposure. A later genetic analysis reported fewer N-insertions in productive TCRs among donors in an Asian-associated ancestry cluster than the roughly 700-donor mean. In a later analysis, HLA-associated TCR beta chains were found to be more clonally expanded and to have lower generation probabilities than equally common non-associated chains. A further reported finding was that TCR beta sequences accurately predicted the HLA-A and HLA-B alleles for most subjects in the first cohort. Linkage disequilibrium might explain the correlated functional status among segregating V segments, but an unknown experimental factor could not be ruled out. In a later analysis, the rate of TCR association differed among HLA loci, with DRB1 alleles having the most associated TCRs and HLA-C alleles having the fewest. A cluster of highly shared sequence variants was judged likely to represent a technical artifact of the sequencing pipeline. A few of the identified cytomegalovirus-associated TCR beta chains were confirmed in vitro to be specific for cytomegalovirus antigens. CMV serostatus was the only immune exposure information available for the cohort. The 87-base-pair reads could not distinguish some IMGT-functional V segments, including TRBV6-2 and TRBV6-3, so those segments were excluded. At a false discovery rate of 0.05, a later analysis linked 15,000 to 20,000 TCR beta sequences to specific HLA alleles. Only TCR beta chains were sequenced in this cohort, and the absence of alpha or paired-chain data limited detectable features. Because some donors lacked HLA typing at each locus, the association tests relied only on the typed subset. Sequencing depth was assumed to be roughly uniform across donors in the presence/absence analyses, though that assumption may not hold. In both the original and validation cohorts, the classifier was reported to diagnose cytomegalovirus status with high specificity and sensitivity.

As to this clone: Its target antigen remains unknown. No much larger clonotype is one base removed from it; base qualities were not supplied.

Sequencing was performed on PBMCs. The TCR originated in a man aged 35-49 years in good health and CMV-seropositive. The chain uses TRBV7-9 and TRBJ2-1; there is no confident call for the D gene. Here the CDR3 is given as CASSPIANEQFF. The nucleotide sequence reads as follows: TGTGCCAGCAGCCCTATTGCCAATGAGCAGTTCTTC. Reference TRBV7-9 and TRBJ2-1 proteins supply the regions before and after the CDR3; the full variable domain is: DTGVSQNPRHKITKRGQNVTFRCDPISEHNRLYWYRQTLGQGPEFLTYFQNEAQLEKSRLLSDRFSAERPKGSFSTLEIQRTEQGDSAMYLCASSPIANEQFFGPGTRLTVL.